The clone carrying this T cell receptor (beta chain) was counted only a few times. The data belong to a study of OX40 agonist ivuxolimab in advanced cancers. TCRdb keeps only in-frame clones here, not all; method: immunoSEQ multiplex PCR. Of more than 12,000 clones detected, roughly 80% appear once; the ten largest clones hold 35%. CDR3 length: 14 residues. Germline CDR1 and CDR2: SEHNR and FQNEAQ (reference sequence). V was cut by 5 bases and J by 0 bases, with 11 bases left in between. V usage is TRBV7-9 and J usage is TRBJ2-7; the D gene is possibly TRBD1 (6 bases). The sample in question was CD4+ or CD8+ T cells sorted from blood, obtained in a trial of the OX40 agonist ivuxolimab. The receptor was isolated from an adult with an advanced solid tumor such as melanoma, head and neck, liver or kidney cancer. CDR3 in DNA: TGTGCCAGCAGCCCCGGGGACACCTCCTACGAGCAGTACTTC. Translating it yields CASSPGDTSYEQYF.